This TCR beta chain was recorded in a study of control samples from healthy donors and cancer patients. Sequencing was performed with immunoSEQ multiplex PCR; in TCRdb, only in-frame clones are kept and a portion is missing. Of around 140,000 clones in the sample, under 95% were seen once. Looked up from germline, CDR1 is SNHLY and CDR2 is FYNNEI. CDR3 size: 16 residues. The trim removed 1 base at V and 6 bases at J, leaving 8 bases unmatched. This chain joins TRBV2 and TRBJ2-7, with 11 bases matching TRBD2. This receptor was taken from a man aged 40-49 years in good health. The sample comprised blood. DNA of the CDR3: TGTGCCAGCAGTGAAGGGGAACTAGCGGGGGCCCTCGAGCAGTACTTC. Translating gives CASSEGELAGALEQYF.